These 20 T cell receptor beta chains share one sample of origin, sequenced in a study of Ad26.COV2.S vaccination and SARS-CoV-2 variants. Specified treatment: roughly 19 received Ad26.COV2.S at low or high dose, single or two shots; about 5 received placebo; per-sample allocation not given. The samples date from day 63 after the first vaccine or placebo injection. Measured with immunoSEQ multiplex PCR; TCRdb has only the in-frame clones, and not every one. The sample carries approximately 300,000 clones, about 82% recorded once. The material sequenced was peripheral blood, taken in a trial of Ad26.COV2.S vaccine versus placebo. These receptors came from a person aged 18-60 years who received the Ad26.COV2.S COVID-19 vaccine or a placebo.

This clone was found once. The rearrangement uses TRBV9 and TRBJ2-3; 12 nucleotides line up with TRBD2. The germline CDR1 and CDR2 sequences are SGDLS and YYNGEE. The CDR3 contains 17 residues. The J segment lost 6 bases and the V segment lost 4 bases, leaving 12 bases of the junction unmatched. The CDR3, as DNA: TGTGCCAGCAGCCCCAGACTAGCGGGGGTGAAGACGGATACGCAGTATTTT. Protein product: CASSPRLAGVKTDTQYF.

J is TRBJ2-1 and V is TRBV24-1; D is unresolved. The CDR3 sequence is 13 residues long. Germline V gene lookup returns CDR1 KGHDR and CDR2 SFDVKD. V was clipped by 2 bases and J by 12 bases, with 13 bases between them. As DNA, the CDR3 is TGTGCCACCAGTGATTCTCTGGAGAGTCGGCAGTTCTTC. This gives the protein CATSDSLESRQFF.

The CDR3 sequence is CASSQDIIYTGELFF. The DNA of the CDR3 is TGTGCCAGCAGCCAAGACATAATATACACCGGGGAGCTGTTTTTT. This chain joins TRBV3-1 (or the pseudogene TRBV3-2) and TRBJ2-2; no reliable D call. The CDR3 runs to 15 residues. Per germline, CDR1 LGHDT and CDR2 YNNKEL (reference sequence). V was clipped by 0 bases and J by 3 bases, with 8 bases between them.

CDR3 residues: CASSQDGVQETQYF. For the CDR3, the DNA is TGCGCCAGCAGCCAAGACGGGGTCCAAGAGACCCAGTACTTC. The chain couples TRBV4-1 to TRBJ2-5; D might be TRBD2 (5 bases). The CDR3 sequence is 14 residues long. V lost 0 bases and J 1 base, leaving 6 bases between the germline ends. CDR1 MGHRA and CDR2 YSYEKL come from the germline V gene.

This clone has a single count. The gene calls are TRBV28 and TRBJ2-7; D is possibly TRBD1 (5 bases). The CDR3 consists of 15 residues. Germline loops: CDR1 MDHEN, CDR2 SYDVKM. V lost 7 bases and J 2 bases, leaving 18 bases between the germline ends. CDR3 amino acids: CASTKLRTPTYEQYF. CDR3 bases: TGTGCCAGCACCAAACTGAGGACACCTACCTACGAGCAGTACTTC.

The genes are TRBV11-3 and TRBJ2-1; maybe TRBD2 (5 bases). The CDR3 consists of 14 residues. V lost 5 bases to trimming and J lost 4 bases, with 12 bases between them. In germline, CDR1 is SGHNT, CDR2 YENEEA. The DNA of the CDR3 is TGTGCCAGCAGCCCACCGGGATATTACAATGAGCAGTTCTTC. Protein product: CASSPPGYYNEQFF. The full variable domain, its missing parts supplied by reference TRBV11-3 and TRBJ2-1, is EAGVVQSPRYKIIEKKQPVAFWCNPISGHNTLYWYLQNLGQGPELLIRYENEEAVDDSQLPKDRFSAERLKGVDSTLKIQPAELGDSAVYLCASSPPGYYNEQFFGPGTRLTVL.

This clone was seen once. The chain employs TRBV4-1 and TRBJ2-7, with D hard to call. V lost 3 bases and J 3 bases, leaving 12 bases between the germline ends. This CDR3 contains 14 residues. Germline-derived CDR1 and CDR2 are MGHRA and YSYEKL. CDR3 DNA: TGCGCCAGCAGCCAGGTTCGCGCAAACTACGAGCAGTACTTC. Amino acids: CASSQVRANYEQYF.

V usage is TRBV5-4 and J usage is TRBJ2-5, with D maybe TRBD1 (8 bases). The CDR3 totals 15 residues. V lost 2 bases and J 2 bases, leaving 13 bases between the germline ends. CDR1 and CDR2 from the germline V gene are SGHNT and YYREEE (reference sequence). CDR3 amino acids: CASSFDRGGQETQYF. The CDR3 bases are TGTGCCAGCAGCTTCGACAGGGGAGGGCAAGAGACCCAGTACTTC.

V usage is TRBV7-6 and J usage is TRBJ2-5, with TRBD2 identical over 8 bases. The CDR3 runs to 17 residues. The V and J ends lost 2 bases and 0 bases, in that order; junction bases with no gene match: 8. The germline gives CDR1 SGHVS, CDR2 FNYEAQ. DNA for the CDR3: TGTGCCAGCAGCTTAACCCCCCCGGGGGGGTACCAAGAGACCCAGTACTTC. This gives the protein CASSLTPPGGYQETQYF.

This clone was counted once. The chain joins TRBV3-1 (or the pseudogene TRBV3-2) to TRBJ2-5, with a weak D call TRBD2 (6 bases). Trimming removed 0 bases from V and 5 bases from J, with 16 bases in between. Germline values: CDR1 LGHDT, CDR2 YNNKEL (reference sequence). The CDR3 extends over 16 amino acids. The CDR3 loop reads CASSQDGAGSGETQYF. The CDR3 DNA follows: TGTGCCAGCAGCCAAGATGGGGCGGGGAGTGGTGAGACCCAGTACTTC.

The chain recombines TRBV12-3 or TRBV12-4 with TRBJ1-2; no reliable D call. Trimming pared 3 bases from V and 8 bases from J, leaving 4 bases between. The CDR3 totals 10 residues. The CDR3 here is CASSFKGYTF. DNA of the CDR3: TGTGCCAGCAGTTTTAAAGGCTACACCTTC.

Only one count was recorded for this clone. The chain joins TRBV6-6 to TRBJ2-7; 7 bases are a match to TRBD1. CDR3 size: 14 residues. CDR1 and CDR2 (germline): MNHNY, SVGAGI (reference sequence). The trim removed 2 bases at V and 1 base at J, leaving 2 bases unmatched. Here the CDR3 reads CASSYRGPSYEQYF. CDR3 nucleotides: TGTGCCAGCAGTTACAGGGGGCCTTCCTACGAGCAGTACTTC.

The genes are TRBV5-5 and TRBJ1-1, with TRBD1 identical over 7 bases. The V gene end was trimmed by 4 bases and the J gene end by 4 bases; junction bases not matched to a gene: 7. Germline assignment: CDR1 SGHKS and CDR2 YYEKEE (reference sequence). CDR3 length equals 14 residues. The CDR3 loop is CASSRQGWGTEAFF. The CDR3, as DNA: TGTGCCAGCAGCCGACAGGGCTGGGGCACTGAAGCTTTCTTT. Using reference TRBV5-5 and TRBJ1-1 for the parts outside the CDR3, the full variable domain is DAGVTQSPTHLIKTRGQQVTLRCSPISGHKSVSWYQQVLGQGPQFIFQYYEKEERGRGNFPDRFSARQFPNYSSELNVNALLLGDSALYLCASSRQGWGTEAFFGQGTRLTVV.

This chain joins TRBV3-1 (or the pseudogene TRBV3-2) and TRBJ2-7; either TRBD1 or TRBD2 may fit D (5 bases each). CDR3 length equals 13 residues. Germline CDR1 is LGHDT and CDR2 is YNNKEL (reference sequence). With 4 bases removed from V and 3 bases from J, the gap between germline ends came to 10 bases. The DNA for the CDR3 is TGTGCCAGCAGCCGCAGGGAGTACTACGAGCAGTACTTC. Residues: CASSRREYYEQYF.

The rearrangement joins TRBV7-2 to TRBJ2-7; 12 nucleotides align to TRBD1. Germline V gene data show CDR1 as SGHTA and CDR2 as FQGNSA. The junction had 1 base not matched to a gene; V was cut back by 4 bases and J by 6 bases. The CDR3 is 13 amino acids. The CDR3 protein is CASSWGQGAEQYF. CDR3 coding DNA: TGTGCCAGCAGCTGGGGACAGGGGGCCGAGCAGTACTTC.

This clone was observed once. The chain uses TRBV3-1 (or the pseudogene TRBV3-2) and TRBJ1-3; TRBD1 aligns across 8 bases. Germline loops: CDR1 LGHDT, CDR2 YNNKEL (reference sequence). This CDR3 spans 16 amino acids. V was clipped by 5 bases and J by 0 bases; unmatched bases: 6. CDR3 residues: CASSTDRGPSGNTIYF. The CDR3 nucleotides read TGTGCCAGCAGCACCGACAGGGGCCCCTCTGGAAACACCATATATTTT.

CDR3 bases: TGTGCCAGCAGCCACCCTACCACAGGGAACGAGCAGTACTTC. This translates into CASSHPTTGNEQYF. The chain carries TRBV4-2 and TRBJ2-7; possibly TRBD1 for D (6 bases). V was trimmed by 3 bases and J by 5 bases, leaving 14 bases between them. This CDR3 has 14 amino acids. Germline CDR1 reads LGHNA; CDR2 reads YNFKEQ.

The chain joins TRBV6-5 to TRBJ2-7, with D perhaps TRBD2 (6 bases). Trimming removed 4 bases from V and 1 base from J, with 11 bases in between. The length of the CDR3 is 14 residues. Germline lookup yields CDR1 MNHEY and CDR2 SVGAGI. Written as DNA, the CDR3 is TGTGCCAGCAGTTTAACAGGAGGGTCCTACGAGCAGTACTTC. It yields the protein CASSLTGGSYEQYF.

The chain combines TRBV28 with TRBJ1-2, with D unclear. The CDR3 contains 15 residues. Trimming stripped 3 bases from V and 4 bases from J, with 15 bases between. The germline gives CDR1 MDHEN, CDR2 SYDVKM. The CDR3 is CASSFSGDIRYGYTF. The CDR3 nucleotides read TGTGCCAGCAGTTTCTCGGGCGACATCCGCTATGGCTACACCTTC.

The CDR3 here is CASSLRSTTHSYEQYF. The CDR3 nucleotides read TGTGCCAGCAGCTTAAGGAGCACTACCCACTCCTACGAGCAGTACTTC. The genes are TRBV7-2 and TRBJ2-7, with D uncertain. This CDR3 is built from 16 residues. V was trimmed by 2 bases and J by 0 bases, leaving 14 bases between them. From germline, CDR1 is SGHTA and CDR2 FQGNSA.